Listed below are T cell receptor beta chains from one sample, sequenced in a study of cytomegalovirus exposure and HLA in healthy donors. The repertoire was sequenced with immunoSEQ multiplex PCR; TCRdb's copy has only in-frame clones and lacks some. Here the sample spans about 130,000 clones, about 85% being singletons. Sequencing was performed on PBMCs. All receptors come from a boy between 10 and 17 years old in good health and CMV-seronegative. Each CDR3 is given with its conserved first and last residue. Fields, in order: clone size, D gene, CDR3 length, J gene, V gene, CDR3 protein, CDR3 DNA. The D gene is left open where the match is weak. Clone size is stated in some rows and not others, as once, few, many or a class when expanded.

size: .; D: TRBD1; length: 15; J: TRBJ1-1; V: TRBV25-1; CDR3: CASSESDRPNTEAFF; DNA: TGTGCCAGCAGTGAATCGGACAGGCCGAACACTGAAGCTTTCTTT
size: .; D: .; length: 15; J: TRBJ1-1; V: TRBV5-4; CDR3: CASSPPNKRDTEAFF; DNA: TGTGCCAGCAGCCCACCTAATAAGAGGGACACTGAAGCTTTCTTT
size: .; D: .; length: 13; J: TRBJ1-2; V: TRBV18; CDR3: CASSPDSHYGYTF; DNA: TGTGCCAGCTCGCCGGACAGCCACTATGGCTACACCTTC
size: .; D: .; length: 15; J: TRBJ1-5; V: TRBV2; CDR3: CASSERRVSNQPQHF; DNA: TGTGCCAGCAGTGAGCGGCGGGTTAGCAATCAGCCCCAGCATTTT
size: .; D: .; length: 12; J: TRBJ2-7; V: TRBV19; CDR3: CAVRALTGEQYF; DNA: TGTGCCGTCCGGGCCCTAACGGGGGAGCAGTACTTC
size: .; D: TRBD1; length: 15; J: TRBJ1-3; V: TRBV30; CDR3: CAWSEARGAGNTIYF; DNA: TGTGCCTGGAGTGAGGCCAGGGGGGCCGGAAACACCATATATTTT
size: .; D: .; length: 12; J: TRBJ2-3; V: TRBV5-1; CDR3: CASSLAGDTQYF; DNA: TGCGCCAGCAGCTTGGCAGGAGATACGCAGTATTTT
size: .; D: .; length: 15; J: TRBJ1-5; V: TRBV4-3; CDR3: CASSQAYQSDQPQHF; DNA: TGCGCCAGCAGCCAAGCATATCAAAGCGATCAGCCCCAGCATTTT
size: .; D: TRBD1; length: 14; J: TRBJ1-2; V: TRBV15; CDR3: CATSQGGSNYGYTF; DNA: TGTGCCACCAGCCAAGGGGGCTCTAACTATGGCTACACCTTC
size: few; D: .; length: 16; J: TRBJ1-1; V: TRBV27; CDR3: CASSISGTVANTEAFF; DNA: TGTGCCAGCAGTATAAGCGGGACGGTTGCGAACACTGAAGCTTTCTTT
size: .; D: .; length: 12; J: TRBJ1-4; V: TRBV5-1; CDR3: CASSRDQGKLFF; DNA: TGCGCCAGCAGTCGAGATCAGGGAAAACTGTTTTTT
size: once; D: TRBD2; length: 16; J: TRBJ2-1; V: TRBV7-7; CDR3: CASSLRTSGTDNEQFF; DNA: TGTGCCAGCAGCCTGCGGACTAGCGGGACGGACAATGAGCAGTTCTTC
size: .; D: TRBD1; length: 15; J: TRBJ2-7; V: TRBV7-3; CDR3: CASSLGQGIGYEQYF; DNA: TGTGCCAGCAGCTTAGGACAGGGGATCGGCTACGAGCAGTACTTC
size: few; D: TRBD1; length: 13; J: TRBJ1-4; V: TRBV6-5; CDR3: CATRDRGEEKLFF; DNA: TGTGCCACCAGGGACAGGGGAGAGGAAAAACTGTTTTTT
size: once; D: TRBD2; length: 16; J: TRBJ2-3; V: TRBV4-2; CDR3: CASSQDSSGSADTQYF; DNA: TGTGCCAGCAGCCAAGATAGCAGCGGGAGCGCAGATACGCAGTATTTT
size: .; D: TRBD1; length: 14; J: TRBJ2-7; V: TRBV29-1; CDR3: CSVIRDSESYEQYF; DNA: TGCAGCGTTATCCGGGACAGTGAATCCTACGAGCAGTACTTC
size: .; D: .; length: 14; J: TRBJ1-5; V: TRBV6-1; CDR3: CASVLTGSNQPQHF; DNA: TGTGCCTCTGTTTTGACAGGATCCAATCAGCCCCAGCATTTT
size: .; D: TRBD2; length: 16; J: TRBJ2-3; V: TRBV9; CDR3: CASSLGREGGSDTQYF; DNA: TGTGCCAGCAGCCTAGGTCGGGAGGGCGGGTCAGATACGCAGTATTTT
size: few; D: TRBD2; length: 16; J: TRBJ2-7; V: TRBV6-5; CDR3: CASSYSYRGVSYEQYF; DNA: TGTGCCAGCAGTTACTCGTACCGGGGGGTCTCCTACGAGCAGTACTTC
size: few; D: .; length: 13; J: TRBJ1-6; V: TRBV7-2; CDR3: CASSSGSRSPLHF; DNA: TGTGCCAGCAGCTCGGGGTCGAGGTCACCCCTCCACTTT
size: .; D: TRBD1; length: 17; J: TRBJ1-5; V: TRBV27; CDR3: CASSPGTGKRSNQPQHF; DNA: TGTGCCAGCAGTCCCGGGACAGGGAAAAGAAGCAATCAGCCCCAGCATTTT
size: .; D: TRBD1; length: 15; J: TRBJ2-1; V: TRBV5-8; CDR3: CASRDRGYSYNEQFF; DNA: TGTGCCAGCAGAGACAGGGGTTACTCCTACAATGAGCAGTTCTTC
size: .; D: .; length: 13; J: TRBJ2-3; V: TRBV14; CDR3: CASSQGHTDTQYF; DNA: TGTGCCAGCAGCCAGGGCCACACAGATACGCAGTATTTT
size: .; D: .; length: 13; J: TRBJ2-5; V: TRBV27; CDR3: CASSSTAYVTQYF; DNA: TGTGCCAGCAGTTCTACAGCTTATGTGACCCAGTACTTC
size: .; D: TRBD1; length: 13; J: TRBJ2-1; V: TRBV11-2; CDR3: CASRSIDRDEQFF; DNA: TGTGCCAGCAGGTCCATAGACAGGGATGAGCAGTTCTTC
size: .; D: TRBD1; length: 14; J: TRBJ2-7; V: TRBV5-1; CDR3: CASKSGQGAYEQYF; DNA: TGCGCCAGCAAATCGGGACAGGGGGCTTACGAGCAGTACTTC
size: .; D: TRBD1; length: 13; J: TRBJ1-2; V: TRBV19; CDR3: CASTYRGQSGYTF; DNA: TGTGCCAGTACATACAGGGGACAGAGTGGCTACACCTTC
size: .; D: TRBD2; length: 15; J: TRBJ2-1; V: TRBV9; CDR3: CASSVSGSSYNEQFF; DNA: TGTGCCAGCAGCGTTAGCGGGAGCTCCTACAATGAGCAGTTCTTC
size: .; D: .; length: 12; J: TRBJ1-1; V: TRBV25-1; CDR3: CASIQGNTEAFF; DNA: TGTGCCAGCATACAGGGCAACACTGAAGCTTTCTTT
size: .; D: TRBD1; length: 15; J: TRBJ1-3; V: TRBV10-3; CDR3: CAITDREASGNTIYF; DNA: TGTGCCATCACCGACAGGGAAGCTTCTGGAAACACCATATATTTT
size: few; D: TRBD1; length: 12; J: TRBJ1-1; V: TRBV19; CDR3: CASKDRVREAFF; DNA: TGTGCCAGCAAAGACAGGGTTCGCGAAGCTTTCTTT
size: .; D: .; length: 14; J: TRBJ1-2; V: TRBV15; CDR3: CATSPAGGHYGYPF; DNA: TGTGCCACCAGTCCCGCGGGGGGGCACTATGGCTACCCCTTC
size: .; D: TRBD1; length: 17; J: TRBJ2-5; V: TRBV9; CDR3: CASSHRGVAQSRETQYF; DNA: TGTGCCAGCAGCCACAGGGGGGTAGCCCAGAGCCGGGAGACCCAGTACTTC
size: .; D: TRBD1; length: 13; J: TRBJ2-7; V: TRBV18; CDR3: CASSKQGGYEQYF; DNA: TGTGCCAGCTCAAAACAGGGGGGATACGAGCAGTACTTC
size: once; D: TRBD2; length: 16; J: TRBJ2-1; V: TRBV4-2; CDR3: CASSQDYSGSPYEQFF; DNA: TGTGCCAGCAGCCAAGATTATAGCGGGAGCCCCTATGAGCAGTTCTTC
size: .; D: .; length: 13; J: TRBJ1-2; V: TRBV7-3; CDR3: CASSLAGLGGYTF; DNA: TGTGCCAGCAGCTTAGCGGGGTTAGGTGGCTACACCTTC
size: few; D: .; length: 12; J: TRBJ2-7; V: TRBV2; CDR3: CASSEQGYEQYF; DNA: TGTGCCAGCAGTGAACAGGGTTACGAGCAGTACTTC
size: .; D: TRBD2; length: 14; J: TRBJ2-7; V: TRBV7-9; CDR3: CASSDISGVHEQYF; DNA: TGTGCCAGCAGCGATATTAGCGGGGTCCACGAGCAGTACTTC
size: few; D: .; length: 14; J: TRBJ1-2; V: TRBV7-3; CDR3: CASSRRAGSRGYTF; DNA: TGTGCCAGCAGCCGAAGGGCGGGGAGCCGGGGCTACACCTTC
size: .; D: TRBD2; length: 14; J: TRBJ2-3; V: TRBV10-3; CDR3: CAIRSPSGPDTQYF; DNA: TGTGCCATCAGGTCCCCTAGCGGACCAGATACGCAGTATTTT
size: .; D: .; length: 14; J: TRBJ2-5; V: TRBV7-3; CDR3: CASSKTGTQETQYF; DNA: TGTGCCAGCAGCAAAACCGGGACTCAAGAGACCCAGTACTTC
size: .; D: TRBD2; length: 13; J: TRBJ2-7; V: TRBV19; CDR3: CASSPGTSYEQYF; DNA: TGTGCCAGTAGTCCCGGGACTAGCTACGAGCAGTACTTC
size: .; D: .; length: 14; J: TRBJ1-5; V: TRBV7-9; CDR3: CASSSQGTAQPQHF; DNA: TGTGCCAGCAGCTCCCAGGGCACCGCCCAGCCCCAGCATTTT
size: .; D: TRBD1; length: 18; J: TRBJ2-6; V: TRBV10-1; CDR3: CASSARQGMVSGANVLTF; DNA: TGCGCCAGCAGTGCCCGACAGGGAATGGTTTCTGGGGCCAACGTCCTGACTTTC
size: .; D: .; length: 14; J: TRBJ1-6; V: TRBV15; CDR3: CATSAGPRNSPLHF; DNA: TGTGCCACCAGCGCGGGACCGCGTAATTCACCCCTCCACTTT
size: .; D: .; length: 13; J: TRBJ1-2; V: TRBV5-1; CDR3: CASSADSLYGYTF; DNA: TGCGCCAGCAGCGCGGACAGTCTCTATGGCTACACCTTC
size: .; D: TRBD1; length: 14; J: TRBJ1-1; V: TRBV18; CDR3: CASSLDRESTEAFF; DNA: TGTGCCAGCTCGCTCGACAGGGAATCTACTGAAGCTTTCTTT
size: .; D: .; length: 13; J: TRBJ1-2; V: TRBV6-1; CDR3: CASSITGWDGYPF; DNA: TGTGCCAGCAGTATTACAGGGTGGGACGGCTACCCCTTC
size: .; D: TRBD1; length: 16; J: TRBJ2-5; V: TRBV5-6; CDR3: CASSLLRQGDRETQYF; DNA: TGTGCCAGCAGCTTGTTGAGACAGGGCGATCGAGAGACCCAGTACTTC
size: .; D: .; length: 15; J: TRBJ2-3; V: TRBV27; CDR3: CASVPLGANTDTQYF; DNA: TGTGCCAGCGTCCCTTTGGGAGCAAACACAGATACGCAGTATTTT
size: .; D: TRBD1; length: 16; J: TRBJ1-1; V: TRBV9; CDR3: CASSVGQGGSNTEAFF; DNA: TGTGCCAGCAGCGTAGGACAGGGTGGTTCGAACACTGAAGCTTTCTTT
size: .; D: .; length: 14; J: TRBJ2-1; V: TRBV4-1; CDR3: CASSPRTVNNEQFF; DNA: TGCGCCAGCAGCCCCAGGACTGTAAACAATGAGCAGTTCTTC
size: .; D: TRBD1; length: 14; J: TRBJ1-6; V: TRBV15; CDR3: CATSRDGDRTPLHF; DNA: TGTGCCACCAGCAGAGATGGGGACAGGACCCCCCTCCACTTT
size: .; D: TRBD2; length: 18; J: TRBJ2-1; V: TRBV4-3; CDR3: CASSQVGGVVPTLGEQFF; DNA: TGCGCCAGCAGCCAAGTTGGGGGGGTCGTCCCCACACTCGGTGAGCAGTTCTTC
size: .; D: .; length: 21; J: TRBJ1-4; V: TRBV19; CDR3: CASSTSTGLRVLTATNEKLFF; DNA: TGTGCCAGTAGTACGAGCACAGGGTTGCGAGTCTTAACCGCAACTAATGAAAAACTGTTTTTT
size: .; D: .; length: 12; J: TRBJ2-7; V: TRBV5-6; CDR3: CASSQALDEQYF; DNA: TGTGCCAGCAGCCAAGCGCTAGACGAGCAGTACTTC
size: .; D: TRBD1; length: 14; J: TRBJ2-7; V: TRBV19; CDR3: CASSIKTGRYEQYF; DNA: TGTGCCAGTAGTATAAAGACAGGGAGATACGAGCAGTACTTC